There are many counts of the clone carrying this T cell receptor (beta chain). The data belong to a study of control samples from healthy donors and cancer patients. Only in-frame clones appear in the TCRdb table, and some are missing; sequencing was by immunoSEQ multiplex PCR. The sample yields about 99,000 clones, roughly 91% seen once. The clonotype originates from a man aged 55 to 70 with lung cancer. What was sequenced was PBMCs.

The CDR3 DNA is TGTGCCAGCAGTCTCACAGCGGGTAGCAATCAGCCCCAGCATTTT. Protein product: CASSLTAGSNQPQHF. The chain has TRBV6-5 and TRBJ1-5; D remains unclear. Germline V gene lookup returns CDR1 MNHEY and CDR2 SVGAGI. This CDR3 comprises 15 residues. V was clipped by 5 bases and J by 0 bases, with 11 bases between them.